This TCR beta chain was sequenced for a study of control samples from healthy donors and cancer patients. Using immunoSEQ multiplex PCR, the repertoire was profiled, and TCRdb retains in-frame clones only, with some absent. The sample has about 92,000 clones; roughly 78% are singletons. The CDR3 runs 13 residues. CDR1 and CDR2 (germline): LNHDA, SQIVND (reference sequence). V shed 6 bases and J 7 bases; nucleotides not matched to a gene: 4. Sequencing input: blood. The chain employs TRBV19 and TRBJ2-3; 10 bases line up with TRBD1. The TCR comes from a woman in her fifties or sixties in good health. The CDR3 loop reads CASRGTGANTQYF. The DNA for the CDR3 is TGTGCCAGTAGGGGGACAGGGGCGAATACGCAGTATTTT.